The sequence of this T cell receptor (beta chain) was determined in a study of blood T cells in healthy people across ages. Study-wide points: Samples with more naive T cells showed higher observed beta diversity.

The authors ran a second PCR of about 6 to 11 cycles using a sample-barcoded 5' primer and a J-beta primer mix. TCRdb re-analysed the 5' RACE reads in MiXCR, keeping a single row per CDR3 protein. In the table there are 1.5 million to 2 million distinct CDR3 sequences, roughly 49% of which are singletons. Germline-derived CDR1 and CDR2 are SGHTA and FQGNSA. Trimming took off 2 bases at V and 11 bases at J, with 13 bases between the two ends. This CDR3 comprises 14 residues. Donation came from healthy Caucasian individuals in Russia who were aged 6 to 90. Comments on this clonotype: Its antigen remains unknown.

The chain is built from TRBV7-2 and TRBJ1-6; no clear D. Sequencing was done on a sample of blood. The clonotype originates from a woman between 35 and 50 years old in good health. The CDR3 bases are TGTGCCAGCAGCTTACAGGACCGTACGCCACCCCTCCACTTT. Protein: CASSLQDRTPPLHF. The full variable domain, in which reference TRBV7-2 and TRBJ1-6 provide the parts outside the CDR3, is GAGVSQSPSNKVTEKGKDVELRCDPISGHTALYWYRQSLGQGLEFLIYFQGNSAPDKSGLPSDRFSAERTGGSVSTLTIQRTQQEDSAVYLCASSLQDRTPPLHFGNGTRLTVT.